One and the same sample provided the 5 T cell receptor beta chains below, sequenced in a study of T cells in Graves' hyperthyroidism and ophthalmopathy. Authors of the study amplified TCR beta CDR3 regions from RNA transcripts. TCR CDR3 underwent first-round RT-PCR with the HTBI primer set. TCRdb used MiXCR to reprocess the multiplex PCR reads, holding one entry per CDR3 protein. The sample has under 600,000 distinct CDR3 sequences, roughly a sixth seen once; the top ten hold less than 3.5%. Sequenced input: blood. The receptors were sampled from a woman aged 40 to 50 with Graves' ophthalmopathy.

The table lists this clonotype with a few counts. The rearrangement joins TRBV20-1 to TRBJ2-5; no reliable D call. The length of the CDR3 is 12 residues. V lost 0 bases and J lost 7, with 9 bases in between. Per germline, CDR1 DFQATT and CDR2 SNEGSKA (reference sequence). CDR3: CSARDLWGTQYF. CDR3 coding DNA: TGCAGTGCTAGAGACCTCTGGGGGACCCAGTACTTC.

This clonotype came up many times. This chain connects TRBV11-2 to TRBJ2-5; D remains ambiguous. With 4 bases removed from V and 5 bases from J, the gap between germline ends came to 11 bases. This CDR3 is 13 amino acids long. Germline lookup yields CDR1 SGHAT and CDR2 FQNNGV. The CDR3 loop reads CASSSPPDETQYF. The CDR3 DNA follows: TGTGCCAGCAGCTCCCCACCTGACGAGACCCAGTACTTC.

Here the CDR3 reads CASSPRTQQETQYF. In DNA form, the CDR3 reads TGCGCCAGCAGCCCCCGGACACAGCAAGAGACCCAGTACTTC. This chain joins TRBV5-1 and TRBJ2-5, with TRBD1 as a possible D gene (5 bases). CDR3 length: 14 amino acids. CDR1 is SGHRS, CDR2 YFSETQ, per germline. The V end was cut by 4 bases, the J end by 2 bases, with 12 bases between. The entire variable domain, with the rest obtained from reference TRBV5-1 and TRBJ2-5, is as follows: KAGVTQTPRYLIKTRGQQVTLSCSPISGHRSVSWYQQTPGQGLQFLFEYFSETQRNKGNFPGRFSGRQFSNSRSEMNVSTLELGDSALYLCASSPRTQQETQYFGPGTRLLVL.

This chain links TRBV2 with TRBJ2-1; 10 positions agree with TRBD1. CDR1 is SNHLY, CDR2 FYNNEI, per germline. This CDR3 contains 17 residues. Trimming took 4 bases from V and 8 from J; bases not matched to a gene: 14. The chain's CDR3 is CASSAALGQGSKDEQFF. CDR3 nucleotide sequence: TGTGCCAGCAGTGCCGCTCTGGGACAGGGGTCGAAGGATGAGCAGTTCTTC.

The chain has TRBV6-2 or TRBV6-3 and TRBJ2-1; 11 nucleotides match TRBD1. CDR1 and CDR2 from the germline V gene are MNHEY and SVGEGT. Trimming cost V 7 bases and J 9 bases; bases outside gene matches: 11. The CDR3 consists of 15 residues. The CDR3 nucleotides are TGTGCCAGCACCTCCCCGGGACAGGGGGTAATTGAGCAGTTCTTC. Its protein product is CASTSPGQGVIEQFF.